This T cell receptor beta chain was captured by sequencing in a study of T cells in Graves' hyperthyroidism and ophthalmopathy. The CDR3 loop spans 15 amino acids. V lost 7 bases, J lost 4 bases, and 9 bases stayed unmatched. The germline V gene has CDR1 SNHLY and CDR2 FYNNEI. Aged 18 to 65, the patients had hyperthyroidism that was newly diagnosed and had lasted under 2 months. There were TCR beta CDR3 regions amplified from RNA transcripts. Using the HTBI primer set, a first-round RT-PCR was run on the TCR CDR3. TCRdb independently ran MiXCR on the multiplex PCR reads; one entry per CDR3 protein. Counted here are under 650,000 distinct CDR3 sequences, 15% to 20% occurring once; the ten biggest clones make up about 3.8%. Ten or more counts support this clonotype.

This clonotype was obtained from a woman in her twenties or thirties with Graves' hyperthyroidism. The V call is TRBV2, the J call TRBJ1-2, with 10 bases lining up with TRBD1. Sequenced: blood. The CDR3 here is CASTPVDRGFYGYTF. CDR3 bases: TGTGCCAGCACCCCCGTGGACAGGGGGTTCTATGGCTACACCTTC.